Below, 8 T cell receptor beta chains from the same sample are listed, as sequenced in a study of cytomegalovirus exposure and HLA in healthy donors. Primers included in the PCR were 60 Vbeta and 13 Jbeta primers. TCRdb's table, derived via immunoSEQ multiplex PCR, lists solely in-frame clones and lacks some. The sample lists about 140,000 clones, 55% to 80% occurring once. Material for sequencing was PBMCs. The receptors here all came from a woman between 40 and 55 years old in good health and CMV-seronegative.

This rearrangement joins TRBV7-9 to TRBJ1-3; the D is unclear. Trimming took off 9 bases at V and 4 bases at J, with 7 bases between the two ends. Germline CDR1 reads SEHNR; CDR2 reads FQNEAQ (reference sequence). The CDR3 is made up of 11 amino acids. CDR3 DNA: TGTGCCAGTGCGGGCGGAAACACCATATATTTT. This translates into CASAGGNTIYF.

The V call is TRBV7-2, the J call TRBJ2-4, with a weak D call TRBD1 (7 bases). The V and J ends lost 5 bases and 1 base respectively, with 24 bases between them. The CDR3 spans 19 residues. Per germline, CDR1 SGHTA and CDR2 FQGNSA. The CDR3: CASSPGGVTGALAKNIQYF. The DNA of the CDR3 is TGTGCCAGCAGCCCCGGAGGGGTCACAGGGGCCCTGGCCAAAAACATTCAGTACTTC. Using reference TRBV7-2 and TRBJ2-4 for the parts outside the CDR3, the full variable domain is GAGVSQSPSNKVTEKGKDVELRCDPISGHTALYWYRQSLGQGLEFLIYFQGNSAPDKSGLPSDRFSAERTGGSVSTLTIQRTQQEDSAVYLCASSPGGVTGALAKNIQYFGAGTRLSVL.

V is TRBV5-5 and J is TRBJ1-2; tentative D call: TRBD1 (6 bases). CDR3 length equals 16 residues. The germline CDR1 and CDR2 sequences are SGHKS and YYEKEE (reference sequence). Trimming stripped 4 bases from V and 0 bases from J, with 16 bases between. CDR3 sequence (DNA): TGTGCCAGCAGCCCATTAGGGGGTCGAGCTAACTATGGCTACACCTTC. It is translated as CASSPLGGRANYGYTF.

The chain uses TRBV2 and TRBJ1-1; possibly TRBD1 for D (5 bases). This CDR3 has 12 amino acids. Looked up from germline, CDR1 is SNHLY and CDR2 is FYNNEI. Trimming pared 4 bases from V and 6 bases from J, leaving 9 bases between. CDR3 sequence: CASSAQGAEAFF. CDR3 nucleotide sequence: TGTGCCAGCAGTGCTCAGGGCGCTGAAGCTTTCTTT.

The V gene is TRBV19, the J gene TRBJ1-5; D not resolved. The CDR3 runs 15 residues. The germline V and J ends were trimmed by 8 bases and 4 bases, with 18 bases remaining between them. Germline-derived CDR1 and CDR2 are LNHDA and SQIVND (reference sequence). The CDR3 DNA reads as TGTGCCAGTTCACAGACGGGAACCACGAATCAGCCCCAGCATTTT. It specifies CASSQTGTTNQPQHF.

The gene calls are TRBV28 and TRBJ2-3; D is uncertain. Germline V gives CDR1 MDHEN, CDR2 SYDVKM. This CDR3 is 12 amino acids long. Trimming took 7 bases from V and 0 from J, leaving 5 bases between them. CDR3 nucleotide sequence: TGTGCCAGCACCGAGAGCACAGATACGCAGTATTTT. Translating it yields CASTESTDTQYF.

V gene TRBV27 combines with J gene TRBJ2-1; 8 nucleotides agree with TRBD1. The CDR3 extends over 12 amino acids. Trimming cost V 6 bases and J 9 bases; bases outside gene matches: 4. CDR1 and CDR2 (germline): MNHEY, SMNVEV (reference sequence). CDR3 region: CASRTGGSEQFF. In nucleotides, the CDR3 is TGTGCCAGCAGAACAGGGGGAAGTGAGCAGTTCTTC.

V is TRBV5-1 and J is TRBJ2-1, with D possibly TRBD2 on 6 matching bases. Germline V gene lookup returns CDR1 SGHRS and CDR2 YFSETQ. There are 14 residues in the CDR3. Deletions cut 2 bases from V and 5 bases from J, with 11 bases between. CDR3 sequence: CASSFRGSHNEQFF. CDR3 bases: TGCGCCAGCAGCTTTCGGGGGAGTCACAATGAGCAGTTCTTC.